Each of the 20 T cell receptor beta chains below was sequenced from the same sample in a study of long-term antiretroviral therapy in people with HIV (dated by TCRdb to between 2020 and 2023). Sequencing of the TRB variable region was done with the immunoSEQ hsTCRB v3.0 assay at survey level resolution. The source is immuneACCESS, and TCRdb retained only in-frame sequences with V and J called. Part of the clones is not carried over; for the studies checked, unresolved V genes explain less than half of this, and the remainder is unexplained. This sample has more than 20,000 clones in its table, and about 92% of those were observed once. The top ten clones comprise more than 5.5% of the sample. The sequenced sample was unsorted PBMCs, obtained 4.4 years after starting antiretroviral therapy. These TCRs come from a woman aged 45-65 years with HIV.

The CDR3 sequence is CASSLDLDIGYTF. Written as DNA, the CDR3 is TGCGCCAGCAGCTTGGATCTCGACATTGGCTACACCTTC. The chain couples TRBV5-1 to TRBJ1-2; D call uncertain. Germline assignment: CDR1 SGHRS and CDR2 YFSETQ. Between the trimmed V and J ends, which lost 0 bases and 7 bases, there was a span of 10 bases. CDR3 length equals 13 residues.

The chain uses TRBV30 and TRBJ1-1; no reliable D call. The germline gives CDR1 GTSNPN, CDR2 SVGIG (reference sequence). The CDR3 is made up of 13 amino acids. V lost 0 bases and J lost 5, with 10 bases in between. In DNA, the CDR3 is TGTGCCTGGAGTGTGTCGGGTTGGACTGAAGCTTTCTTT. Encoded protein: CAWSVSGWTEAFF.

In DNA, the CDR3 is TGTGCCTGGAGGTCTTCAGAGGAAGGCTACACCTTC. Translation: CAWRSSEEGYTF. This sequence joins TRBV30 and TRBJ1-2; no clear D gene. This CDR3 is built from 12 residues. Looked up from germline, CDR1 is GTSNPN and CDR2 is SVGIG (reference sequence). V was trimmed by 3 bases and J by 8 bases, leaving 13 bases between them.

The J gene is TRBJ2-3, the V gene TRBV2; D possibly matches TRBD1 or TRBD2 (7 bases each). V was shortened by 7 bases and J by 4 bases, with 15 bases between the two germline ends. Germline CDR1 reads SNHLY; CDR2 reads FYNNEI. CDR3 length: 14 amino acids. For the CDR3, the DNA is TGTGCCAGCAAGGTCAGGGGGGGAGCAGATACGCAGTATTTT. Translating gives CASKVRGGADTQYF.

CDR3 DNA: TGTGCCAGCAGCCACCCTATCTCTGGGGCCAACGTCCTGACTTTC. It specifies CASSHPISGANVLTF. This chain connects TRBV4-2 to TRBJ2-6; D unresolved. V shed 3 bases and J shed 0 bases, with 6 bases lying between them. The CDR3 spans 15 residues. Germline V CDR1 and CDR2: LGHNA, YNFKEQ.

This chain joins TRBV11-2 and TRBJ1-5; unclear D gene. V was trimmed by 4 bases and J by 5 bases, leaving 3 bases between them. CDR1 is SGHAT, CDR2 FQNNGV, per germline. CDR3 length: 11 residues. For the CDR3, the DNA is TGTGCCAGCAGCTCCGATCAGCCCCAGCATTTT. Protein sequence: CASSSDQPQHF.

In DNA, the CDR3 is TGTGCCAGTACCCCATCAGGTTCGGTCTCCTACGAGCAGTACTTC. Protein: CASTPSGSVSYEQYF. The chain combines TRBV19 with TRBJ2-7; D is unresolved. This CDR3 has 15 amino acids. The germline V and J ends were trimmed by 7 bases and 0 bases, with 16 bases remaining between them. The germline CDR1 and CDR2 sequences are LNHDA and SQIVND (reference sequence).

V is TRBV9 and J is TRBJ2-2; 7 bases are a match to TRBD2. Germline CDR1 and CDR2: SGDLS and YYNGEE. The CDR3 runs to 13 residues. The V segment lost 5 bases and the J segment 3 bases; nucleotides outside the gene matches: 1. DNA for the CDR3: TGTGCCAGCAGGGCGGGGGACACCGGGGAGCTGTTTTTT. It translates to CASRAGDTGELFF.

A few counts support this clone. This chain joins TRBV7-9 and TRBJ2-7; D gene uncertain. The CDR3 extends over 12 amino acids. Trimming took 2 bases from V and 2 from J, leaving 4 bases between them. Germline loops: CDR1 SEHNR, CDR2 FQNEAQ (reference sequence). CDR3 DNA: TGTGCCAGCAGCTTAAACACCTACGAGCAGTACTTC. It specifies CASSLNTYEQYF.

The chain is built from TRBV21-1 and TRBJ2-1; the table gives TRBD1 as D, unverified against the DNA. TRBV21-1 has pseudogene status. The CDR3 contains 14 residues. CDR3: CASSKRGQGDEQFF. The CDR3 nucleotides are TGTGCCAGCAGCAAAAGGGGACAGGGGGATGAGCAGTTCTTC.

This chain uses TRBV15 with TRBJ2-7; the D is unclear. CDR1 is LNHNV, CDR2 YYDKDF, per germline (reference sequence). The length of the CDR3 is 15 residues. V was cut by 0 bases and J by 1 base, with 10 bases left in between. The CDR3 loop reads CATSRDLGKSYEQYF. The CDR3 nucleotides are TGTGCCACCAGCAGAGATCTGGGGAAGTCCTACGAGCAGTACTTC.

The CDR3 nucleotides read TGTGCCAGTAGTATTTCGGGACAAAGTGGAAAACTGTTTTTT. Translation: CASSISGQSGKLFF. The V call is TRBV19, the J call TRBJ1-4; D may be TRBD1 (6 bases). The length of the CDR3 is 14 residues. Germline lookup yields CDR1 LNHDA and CDR2 SQIVND (reference sequence). The V end lost 3 bases, the J end lost 10 bases, and 15 bases lay between the germline ends.

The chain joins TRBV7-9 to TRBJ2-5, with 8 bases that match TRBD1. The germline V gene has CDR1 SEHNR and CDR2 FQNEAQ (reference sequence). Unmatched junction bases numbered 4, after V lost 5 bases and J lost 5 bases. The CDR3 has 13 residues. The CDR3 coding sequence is TGTGCCAGCAGCCTGACAGGGGACGAGACCCAGTACTTC. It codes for CASSLTGDETQYF.

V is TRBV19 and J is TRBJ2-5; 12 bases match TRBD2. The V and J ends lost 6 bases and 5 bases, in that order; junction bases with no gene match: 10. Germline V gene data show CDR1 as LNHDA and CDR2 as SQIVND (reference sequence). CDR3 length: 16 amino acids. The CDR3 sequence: CASSSIRTSGEETQYF. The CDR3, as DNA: TGTGCCAGTAGCAGCATTAGGACTAGCGGGGAGGAGACCCAGTACTTC.

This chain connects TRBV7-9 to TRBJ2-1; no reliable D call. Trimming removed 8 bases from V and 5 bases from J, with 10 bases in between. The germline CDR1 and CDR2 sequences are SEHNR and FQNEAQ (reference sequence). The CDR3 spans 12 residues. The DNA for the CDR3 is TGTGCCAGCGTTCCAGGAAACAATGAGCAGTTCTTC. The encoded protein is CASVPGNNEQFF.

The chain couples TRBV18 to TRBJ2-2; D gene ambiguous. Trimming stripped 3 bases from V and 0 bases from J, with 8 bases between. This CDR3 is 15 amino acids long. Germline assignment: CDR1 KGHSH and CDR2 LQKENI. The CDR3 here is CASSPLRSNTGELFF. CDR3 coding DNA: TGTGCCAGCTCACCCCTCAGATCGAACACCGGGGAGCTGTTTTTT.

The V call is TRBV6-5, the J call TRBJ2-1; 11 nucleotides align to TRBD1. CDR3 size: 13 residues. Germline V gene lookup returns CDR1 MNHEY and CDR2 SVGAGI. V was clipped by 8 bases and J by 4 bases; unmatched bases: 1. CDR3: CASGQGAYNEQFF. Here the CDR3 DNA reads TGTGCCAGCGGACAGGGGGCTTACAATGAGCAGTTCTTC.

CDR3 sequence: CASSSQKNTEAFF. The CDR3 DNA sequence: TGTGCCAGCAGCTCCCAGAAGAACACTGAAGCTTTCTTT. J is TRBJ1-1 and V is TRBV7-2; D not certain. Germline values: CDR1 SGHTA, CDR2 FQGNSA. The V and J ends lost 4 bases and 1 base respectively, with 7 bases between them. The CDR3 is 13 residues long. Complete variable domain (other parts from reference TRBV7-2 and TRBJ1-1): GAGVSQSPSNKVTEKGKDVELRCDPISGHTALYWYRQSLGQGLEFLIYFQGNSAPDKSGLPSDRFSAERTGGSVSTLTIQRTQQEDSAVYLCASSSQKNTEAFFGQGTRLTVV.

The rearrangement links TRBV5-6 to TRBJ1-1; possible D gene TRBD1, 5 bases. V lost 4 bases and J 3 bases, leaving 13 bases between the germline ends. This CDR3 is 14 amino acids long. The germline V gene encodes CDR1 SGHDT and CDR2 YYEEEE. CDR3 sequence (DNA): TGTGCCAGCAGCGACCGGGACGGGGACACTGAAGCTTTCTTT. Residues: CASSDRDGDTEAFF.

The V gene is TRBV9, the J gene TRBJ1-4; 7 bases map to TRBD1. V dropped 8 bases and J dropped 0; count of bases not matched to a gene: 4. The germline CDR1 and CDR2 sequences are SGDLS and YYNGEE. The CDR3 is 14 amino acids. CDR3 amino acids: CASTQGATNEKLFF. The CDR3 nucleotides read TGTGCCAGTACCCAGGGGGCAACTAATGAAAAACTGTTTTTT.